This T cell receptor (beta chain) was sequenced during a study of blood T cell repertoires in COVID-19. The overall study: Material from acute and convalescent COVID-19 was sourced from the United States, Italy and Spain.

Study processing details: For nucleated cells, counts were estimated from reference gene primer amplification. The assay was immunoSEQ multiplex PCR, and TCRdb's table has in-frame clones only and misses some. V and J calls and clone size are given by that table; D and trimming were obtained from the DNA. The top ten hold about 2.9% of the sample, which has fewer than 350,000 clones, about 86% seen once. CDR3 length equals 16 residues. V trimming: 2 bases; J trimming: 3 bases; junction bases outside the gene matches: 8. Per the germline V gene, CDR1 is MNHEY and CDR2 is SVGAGI. Sequenced input: peripheral blood. This TCR came from a woman aged 55-70 years with active or convalescent COVID-19. This chain uses TRBV6-5 with TRBJ2-7; 9 positions match TRBD1. The CDR3, as DNA: TGTGCCAGCAGTTACCCGCTAAAGGGACAGGGCTACGAGCAGTACTTC. This sequence encodes CASSYPLKGQGYEQYF.